This TCR beta chain derives from a study of cytomegalovirus exposure and HLA in healthy donors. Assay: immunoSEQ multiplex PCR; the TCRdb copy retains only in-frame clones and omits some. The data contain more than 250,000 clones, 80% to 95% of them singletons. Study-level results: For most TCR sequences rarity was the rule, although some public TCRs occurred in many donors.

A note on this clone: Its antigen is not known.

V was shortened by 3 bases and J by 6 bases, with 12 bases between the two germline ends. This CDR3 comprises 14 residues. Germline lookup yields CDR1 MDHEN and CDR2 SYDVKM. This receptor was identified in a woman in her twenties or thirties in good health and CMV-seronegative. The chain couples TRBV28 to TRBJ2-1; possibly TRBD1 for D (6 bases). The sequencing input was PBMCs. The CDR3 bases are TGTGCCAGCAGTTTTGCCAGGGGTGGCAATGAGCAGTTCTTC. Translated, it gives CASSFARGGNEQFF. The entire variable domain, with the rest obtained from reference TRBV28 and TRBJ2-1, is as follows: DVKVTQSSRYLVKRTGEKVFLECVQDMDHENMFWYRQDPGLGLRLIYFSYDVKMKEKGDIPEGYSVSREKKERFSLILESASTNQTSMYLCASSFARGGNEQFFGPGTRLTVL.